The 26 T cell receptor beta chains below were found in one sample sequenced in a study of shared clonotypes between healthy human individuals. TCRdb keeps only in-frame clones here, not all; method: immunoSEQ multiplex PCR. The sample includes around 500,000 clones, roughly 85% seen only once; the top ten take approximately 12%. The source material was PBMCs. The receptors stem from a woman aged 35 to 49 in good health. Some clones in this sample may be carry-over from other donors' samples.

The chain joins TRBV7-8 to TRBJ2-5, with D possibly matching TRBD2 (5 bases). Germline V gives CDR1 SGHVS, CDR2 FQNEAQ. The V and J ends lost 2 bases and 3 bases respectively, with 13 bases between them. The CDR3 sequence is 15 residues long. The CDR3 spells CASSLRSSGEETQYF. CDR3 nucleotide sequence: TGTGCCAGCAGCTTACGATCAAGCGGAGAAGAGACCCAGTACTTC. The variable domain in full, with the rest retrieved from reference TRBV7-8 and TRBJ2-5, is GAGVSQSPRYKVAKRGQDVALRCDPISGHVSLFWYQQALGQGPEFLTYFQNEAQLDKSGLPSDRFFAERPEGSVSTLKIQRTQQEDSAVYLCASSLRSSGEETQYFGPGTRLLVL.

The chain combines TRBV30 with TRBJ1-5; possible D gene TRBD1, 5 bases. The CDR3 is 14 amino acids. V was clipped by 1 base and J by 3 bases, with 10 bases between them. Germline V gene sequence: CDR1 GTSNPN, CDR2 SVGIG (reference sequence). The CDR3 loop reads CAWSDGGLNQPQHF. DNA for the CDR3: TGTGCCTGGAGTGATGGGGGTCTCAATCAGCCCCAGCATTTT.

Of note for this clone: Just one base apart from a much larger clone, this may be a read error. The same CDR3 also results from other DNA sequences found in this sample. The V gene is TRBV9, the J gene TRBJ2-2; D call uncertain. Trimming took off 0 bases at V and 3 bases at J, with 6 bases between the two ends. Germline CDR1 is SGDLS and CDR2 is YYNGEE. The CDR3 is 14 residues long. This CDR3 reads CASSVVGDTGELFF. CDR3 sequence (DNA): TGTGCCAGCAGCGTAGTCGGCGACACCGGGGAGCTGTTTTTT.

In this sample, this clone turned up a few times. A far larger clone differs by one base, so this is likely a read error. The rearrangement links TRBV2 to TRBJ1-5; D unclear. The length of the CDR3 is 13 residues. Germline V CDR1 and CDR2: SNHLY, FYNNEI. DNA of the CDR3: TGTGCCAGCAGTGACATTAGCAGTCAGCCCCAGCATTTT. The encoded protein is CASSDISSQPQHF.

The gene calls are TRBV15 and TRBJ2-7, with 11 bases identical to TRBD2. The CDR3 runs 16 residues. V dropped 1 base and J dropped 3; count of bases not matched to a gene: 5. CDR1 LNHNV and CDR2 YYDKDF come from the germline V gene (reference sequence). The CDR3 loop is CATSRAGLAGHYEQYF. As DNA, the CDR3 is TGTGCCACCAGCAGAGCAGGACTAGCGGGCCACTACGAGCAGTACTTC.

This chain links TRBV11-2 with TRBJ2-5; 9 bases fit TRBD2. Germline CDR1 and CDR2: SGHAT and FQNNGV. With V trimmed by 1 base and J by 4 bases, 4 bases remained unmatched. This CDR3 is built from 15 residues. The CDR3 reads CASSLVLAGRETQYF. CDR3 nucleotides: TGTGCCAGCAGCTTAGTCCTAGCGGGACGAGAGACCCAGTACTTC.

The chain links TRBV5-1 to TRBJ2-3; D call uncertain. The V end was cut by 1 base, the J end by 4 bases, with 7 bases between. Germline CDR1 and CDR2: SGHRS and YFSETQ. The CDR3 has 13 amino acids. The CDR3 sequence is CASSLTEADTQYF. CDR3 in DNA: TGCGCCAGCAGCTTGACCGAGGCAGATACGCAGTATTTT. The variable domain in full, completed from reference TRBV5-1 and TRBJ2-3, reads KAGVTQTPRYLIKTRGQQVTLSCSPISGHRSVSWYQQTPGQGLQFLFEYFSETQRNKGNFPGRFSGRQFSNSRSEMNVSTLELGDSALYLCASSLTEADTQYFGPGTRLTVL.

The CDR3 DNA follows: TGTGCCAGCAGCGTAGGCGCTAGCGGAAGATTCCAAGAGACCCAGTACTTC. This encodes CASSVGASGRFQETQYF. The V call is TRBV9, the J call TRBJ2-5; 7 positions match TRBD2. Losses at the gene ends were 0 bases for V and 1 base for J; bases not matched to a gene: 9. The V gene's germline CDR1 is SGDLS and CDR2 YYNGEE. The CDR3 contains 17 residues.

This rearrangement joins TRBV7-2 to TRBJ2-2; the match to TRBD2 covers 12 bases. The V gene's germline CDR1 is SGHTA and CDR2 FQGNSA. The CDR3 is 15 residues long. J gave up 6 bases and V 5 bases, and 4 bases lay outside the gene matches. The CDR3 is CASSPSGRASGELFF. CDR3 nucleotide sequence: TGTGCCAGCAGCCCTAGCGGGAGGGCCTCCGGGGAGCTGTTTTTT.

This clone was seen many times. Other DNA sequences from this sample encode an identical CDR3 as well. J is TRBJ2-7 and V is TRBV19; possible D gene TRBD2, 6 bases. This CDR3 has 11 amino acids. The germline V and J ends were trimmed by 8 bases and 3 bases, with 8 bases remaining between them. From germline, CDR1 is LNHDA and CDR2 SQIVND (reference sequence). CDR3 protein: CASDGGYEQYF. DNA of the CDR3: TGTGCCAGTGACGGGGGCTACGAGCAGTACTTC. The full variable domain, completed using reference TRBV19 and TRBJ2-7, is DGGITQSPKYLFRKEGQNVTLSCEQNLNHDAMYWYRQDPGQGLRLIYYSQIVNDFQKGDIAEGYSVSREKKESFPLTVTSAQKNPTAFYLCASDGGYEQYFGPGTRLTVT.

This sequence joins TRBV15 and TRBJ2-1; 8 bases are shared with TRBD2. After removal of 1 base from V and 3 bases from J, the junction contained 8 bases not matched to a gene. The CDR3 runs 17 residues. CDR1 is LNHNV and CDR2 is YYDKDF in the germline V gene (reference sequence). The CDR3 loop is CATSRGVLAGHYNEQFF. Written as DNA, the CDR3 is TGTGCCACCAGCAGAGGGGTCCTAGCGGGCCACTACAATGAGCAGTTCTTC.

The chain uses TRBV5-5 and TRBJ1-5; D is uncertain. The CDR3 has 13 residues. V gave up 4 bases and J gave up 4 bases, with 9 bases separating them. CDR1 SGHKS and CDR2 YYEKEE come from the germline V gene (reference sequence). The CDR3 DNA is TGTGCCAGCAGCGTGGACGGGAATCAGCCCCAGCATTTT. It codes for CASSVDGNQPQHF. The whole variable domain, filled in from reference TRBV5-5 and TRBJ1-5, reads DAGVTQSPTHLIKTRGQQVTLRCSPISGHKSVSWYQQVLGQGPQFIFQYYEKEERGRGNFPDRFSARQFPNYSSELNVNALLLGDSALYLCASSVDGNQPQHFGDGTRLSIL.

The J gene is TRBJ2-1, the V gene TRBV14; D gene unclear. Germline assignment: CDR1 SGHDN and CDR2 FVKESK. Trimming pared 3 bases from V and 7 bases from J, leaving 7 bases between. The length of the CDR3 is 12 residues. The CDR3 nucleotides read TGTGCCAGCAGCCAGGGTGGGAATGAGCAGTTCTTC. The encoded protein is CASSQGGNEQFF.

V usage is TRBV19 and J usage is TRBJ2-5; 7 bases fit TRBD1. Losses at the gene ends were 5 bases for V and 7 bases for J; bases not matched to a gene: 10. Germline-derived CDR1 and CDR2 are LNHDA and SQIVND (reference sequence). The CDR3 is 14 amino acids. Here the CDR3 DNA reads TGTGCCAGTAGTCCACGACAGGGAACGGCGACCCAGTACTTC. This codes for CASSPRQGTATQYF.

The CDR3 coding sequence is TGTGCCAGCAGCTCCCCGGCAGGGGACGCGACTGAAGCTTTCTTT. This translates into CASSSPAGDATEAFF. The V and J genes are TRBV7-8 and TRBJ1-1, with D possibly matching TRBD1 (6 bases). Germline values: CDR1 SGHVS, CDR2 FQNEAQ. CDR3 size: 15 residues. The V gene lost 4 bases and the J gene lost 5 bases, with 17 bases spanning the gap.

CDR3 protein: CSVGTSGSGGELFF. The CDR3, as DNA: TGCAGCGTTGGGACTAGCGGGAGCGGCGGGGAGCTGTTTTTT. V usage is TRBV29-1 and J usage is TRBJ2-2; 13 bases map to TRBD2. The ends lost 4 bases at V and 7 bases at J; junction bases unmatched: 3. The CDR3 loop spans 14 amino acids. Per germline, CDR1 SQVTM and CDR2 ANQGSEA.

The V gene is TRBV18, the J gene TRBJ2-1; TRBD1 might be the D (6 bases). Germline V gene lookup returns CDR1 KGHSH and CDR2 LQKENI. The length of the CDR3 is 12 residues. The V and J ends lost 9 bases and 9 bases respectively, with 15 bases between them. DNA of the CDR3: TGTGCCAGTTCCGAGGACAGCCGTGAGCAGTTCTTC. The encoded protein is CASSEDSREQFF.

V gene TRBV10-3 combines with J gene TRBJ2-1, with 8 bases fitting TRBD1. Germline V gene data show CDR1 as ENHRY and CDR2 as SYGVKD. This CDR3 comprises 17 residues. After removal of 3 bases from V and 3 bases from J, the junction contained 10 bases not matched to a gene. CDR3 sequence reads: CAISDSPDRAIYNEQFF. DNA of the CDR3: TGTGCCATCAGTGATAGCCCGGACAGGGCAATCTACAATGAGCAGTTCTTC.

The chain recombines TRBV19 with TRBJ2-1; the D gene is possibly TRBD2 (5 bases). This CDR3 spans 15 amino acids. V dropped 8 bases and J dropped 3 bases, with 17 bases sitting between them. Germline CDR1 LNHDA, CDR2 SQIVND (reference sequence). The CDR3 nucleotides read TGTGCCAGTGAGGCCAACGTAGCGAGCTACAATGAGCAGTTCTTC. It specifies CASEANVASYNEQFF.

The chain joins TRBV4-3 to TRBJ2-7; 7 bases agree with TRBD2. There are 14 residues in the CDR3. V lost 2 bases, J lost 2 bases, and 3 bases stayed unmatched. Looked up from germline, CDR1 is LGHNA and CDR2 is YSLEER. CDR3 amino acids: CASSQQRGAYEQYF. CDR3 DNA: TGCGCCAGCAGCCAACAGCGGGGCGCCTACGAGCAGTACTTC.

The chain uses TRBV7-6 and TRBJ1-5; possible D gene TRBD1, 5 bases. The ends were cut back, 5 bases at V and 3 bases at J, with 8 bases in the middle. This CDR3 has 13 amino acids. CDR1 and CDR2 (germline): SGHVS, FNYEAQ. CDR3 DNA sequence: TGTGCCAGCAGCGGGACGGACAATCAGCCCCAGCATTTT. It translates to CASSGTDNQPQHF.

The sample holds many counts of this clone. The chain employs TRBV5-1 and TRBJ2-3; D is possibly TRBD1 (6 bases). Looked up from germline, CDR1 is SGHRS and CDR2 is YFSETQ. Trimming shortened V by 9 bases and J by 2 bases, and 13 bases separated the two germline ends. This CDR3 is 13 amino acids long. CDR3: CATNTGLTDTQYF. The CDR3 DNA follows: TGCGCCACCAACACAGGGCTCACAGATACGCAGTATTTT.

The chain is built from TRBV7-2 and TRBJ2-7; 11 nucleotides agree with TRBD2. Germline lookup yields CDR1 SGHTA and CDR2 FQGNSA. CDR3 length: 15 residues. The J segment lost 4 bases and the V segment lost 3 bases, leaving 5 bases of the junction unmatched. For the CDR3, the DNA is TGTGCCAGCAGCTTCGGACTAGCGGGCCGGTACGAGCAGTACTTC. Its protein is CASSFGLAGRYEQYF.

The chain's CDR3 is CASSLGMTASTDTQYF. The CDR3 DNA sequence: TGTGCCAGCAGCTTAGGGATGACGGCTAGCACAGATACGCAGTATTTT. This chain joins TRBV11-3 and TRBJ2-3; unclear D gene. Germline-derived CDR1 and CDR2 are SGHNT and YENEEA. The CDR3 totals 16 residues. V shed 1 base and J shed 0 bases, with 11 bases lying between them.

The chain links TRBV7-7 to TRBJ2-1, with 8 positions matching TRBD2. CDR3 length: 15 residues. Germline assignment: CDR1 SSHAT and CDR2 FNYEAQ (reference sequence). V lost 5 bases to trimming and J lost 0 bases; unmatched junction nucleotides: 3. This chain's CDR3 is CASSTGLASYNEQFF. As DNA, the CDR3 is TGTGCCAGCAGCACCGGACTAGCCTCCTACAATGAGCAGTTCTTC.

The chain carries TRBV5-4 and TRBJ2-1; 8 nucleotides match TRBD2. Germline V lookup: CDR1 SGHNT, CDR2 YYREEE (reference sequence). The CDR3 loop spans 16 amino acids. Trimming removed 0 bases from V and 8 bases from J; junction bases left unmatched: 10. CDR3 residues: CASSLAASGSGDEQFF. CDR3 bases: TGTGCCAGCAGCTTGGCCGCTAGCGGGTCGGGGGATGAGCAGTTCTTC.